These T cell receptor beta chains were read from a single sample in a study of post-analysis software for immune sequencing data. MiXCR, applied by TCRdb to the PCR reads, yields one record per CDR3 protein. The sample has a few hundred thousand distinct CDR3 sequences, under 40% seen once. The sample taken for sequencing was blood. These receptors originate from a girl aged 2-17 years with multiple sclerosis. Both conserved end residues are part of each CDR3. The order of the fields is V gene, D gene, clone size, J gene, CDR3 protein, CDR3 DNA. The D gene is left open where the match is weak. Not every row has a clone size; where given, it reads once, few, many or a size class.

v_gene: TRBV28
d_gene: NA
abundance: NA
j_gene: TRBJ2-1
CDR3aa: CASSPIGRTGNNEQFF
CDR3nt: TGTGCCAGCAGTCCTATCGGGAGGACAGGGAACAATGAGCAGTTCTTC

v_gene: TRBV18
d_gene: TRBD2
abundance: NA
j_gene: TRBJ2-1
CDR3aa: CASSPLAGAQYNEQFF
CDR3nt: TGTGCCAGCTCACCCCTAGCGGGGGCCCAATACAATGAGCAGTTCTTC

v_gene: TRBV3-1
d_gene: NA
abundance: few
j_gene: TRBJ2-1
CDR3aa: CASSHGGRTGQFF
CDR3nt: TGTGCCAGCAGCCACGGTGGGAGGACAGGGCAGTTCTTC

v_gene: TRBV12-3/TRBV12-4
d_gene: TRBD1
abundance: NA
j_gene: TRBJ1-5
CDR3aa: CASSLAAGQVNQPQHF
CDR3nt: TGTGCCAGCAGTTTAGCGGCGGGACAGGTTAACCAGCCCCAGCATTTT

v_gene: TRBV5-1
d_gene: NA
abundance: NA
j_gene: TRBJ2-3
CDR3aa: CASSLAETDTQYF
CDR3nt: TGCGCCAGCAGCTTGGCCGAGACGGATACGCAGTATTTT

v_gene: TRBV6-1
d_gene: TRBD1
abundance: NA
j_gene: TRBJ1-4
CDR3aa: CASRLIPGTGVEKLFF
CDR3nt: TGTGCCAGCAGACTTATCCCCGGGACAGGGGTCGAAAAACTGTTTTTT

v_gene: TRBV15
d_gene: NA
abundance: NA
j_gene: TRBJ2-5
CDR3aa: CATSRGDLLTGKETQYF
CDR3nt: TGTGCCACCAGCAGAGGAGATCTTCTGACTGGCAAAGAGACCCAGTACTTC

v_gene: TRBV7-3
d_gene: NA
abundance: NA
j_gene: TRBJ1-5
CDR3aa: CASSLNRQLKSNQPQHF
CDR3nt: TGTGCCAGCAGCTTAAACAGACAGCTAAAGAGCAATCAGCCCCAGCATTTT

v_gene: TRBV5-1
d_gene: NA
abundance: once
j_gene: TRBJ2-5
CDR3aa: CASRSGARETQYF
CDR3nt: TGCGCCAGCAGGTCGGGGGCACGGGAGACCCAGTACTTC

v_gene: TRBV5-1
d_gene: NA
abundance: NA
j_gene: TRBJ2-7
CDR3aa: CASSLALWGSYEQYF
CDR3nt: TGCGCCAGCAGCTTGGCCTTGTGGGGATCCTACGAGCAGTACTTC

v_gene: TRBV6-6
d_gene: NA
abundance: NA
j_gene: TRBJ1-2
CDR3aa: CASSYQTALYGYTF
CDR3nt: TGTGCCAGCAGTTACCAGACAGCCCTATATGGTTACACCTTC

v_gene: TRBV6-2/TRBV6-3
d_gene: TRBD2
abundance: few
j_gene: TRBJ2-1
CDR3aa: CAIQTTGGASYNEQFF
CDR3nt: TGTGCCATCCAAACAACCGGGGGGGCCTCCTACAATGAGCAGTTCTTC

v_gene: TRBV11-2
d_gene: NA
abundance: few
j_gene: TRBJ2-1
CDR3aa: CASSFQVEQFF
CDR3nt: TGTGCCAGCAGCTTCCAGGTTGAGCAGTTCTTC

v_gene: TRBV4-2
d_gene: NA
abundance: NA
j_gene: TRBJ2-1
CDR3aa: CASSPAGQNNEQFF
CDR3nt: TGTGCCAGCAGCCCTGCTGGACAGAACAATGAGCAGTTCTTC

v_gene: TRBV6-4
d_gene: TRBD2
abundance: few
j_gene: TRBJ2-3
CDR3aa: CASSDGREGDTQYF
CDR3nt: TGTGCCAGCAGTGACGGAAGGGAGGGAGATACGCAGTATTTT

v_gene: TRBV3-1
d_gene: NA
abundance: few
j_gene: TRBJ2-3
CDR3aa: CASSLYRDPTDTQYF
CDR3nt: TGTGCCAGCAGCCTCTACAGGGACCCCACAGATACGCAGTATTTT

v_gene: TRBV5-1
d_gene: NA
abundance: few
j_gene: TRBJ1-6
CDR3aa: CASSLTYGSNSPLHF
CDR3nt: TGCGCCAGCAGCTTGACATACGGCTCCAATTCACCCCTCCACTTT

v_gene: TRBV7-9
d_gene: TRBD1
abundance: NA
j_gene: TRBJ1-5
CDR3aa: CASSGGQAGNQPQHF
CDR3nt: TGTGCCAGCAGCGGGGGACAGGCGGGCAATCAGCCCCAGCATTTT

v_gene: TRBV4-1
d_gene: NA
abundance: NA
j_gene: TRBJ1-5
CDR3aa: CASSQEGGFSNQPQHF
CDR3nt: TGCGCCAGCAGCCAAGAGGGGGGATTTAGCAATCAGCCCCAGCATTTT

v_gene: TRBV20-1
d_gene: NA
abundance: few
j_gene: TRBJ1-2
CDR3aa: CSAERGGAYPYGYTF
CDR3nt: TGCAGTGCTGAGAGGGGGGGGGCTTACCCTTATGGCTACACCTTC

v_gene: TRBV7-2
d_gene: NA
abundance: few
j_gene: TRBJ1-4
CDR3aa: CASSPSKGTTTNEKLFF
CDR3nt: TGTGCCAGCAGCCCCTCAAAGGGGACAACAACTAATGAAAAACTGTTTTTT

v_gene: TRBV6-5
d_gene: TRBD1
abundance: NA
j_gene: TRBJ1-1
CDR3aa: CASSRIDRGRTEAFF
CDR3nt: TGTGCCAGCAGTCGCATCGACAGGGGGAGAACTGAAGCTTTCTTT

v_gene: TRBV24-1
d_gene: TRBD2
abundance: NA
j_gene: TRBJ2-5
CDR3aa: CATSDPSRGGWETQYF
CDR3nt: TGTGCCACCAGTGATCCGTCGCGGGGGGGCTGGGAGACCCAGTACTTC

v_gene: TRBV6-2/TRBV6-3
d_gene: NA
abundance: NA
j_gene: TRBJ2-7
CDR3aa: CASGQGGDLYEQYF
CDR3nt: TGTGCCAGCGGCCAGGGGGGGGACCTTTACGAGCAGTACTTC

v_gene: TRBV4-1
d_gene: TRBD1
abundance: few
j_gene: TRBJ2-3
CDR3aa: CASSQDGTGGAPRSYTDTQYF
CDR3nt: TGCGCCAGCAGCCAAGATGGGACAGGGGGGGCCCCCAGGTCCTACACAGATACGCAGTATTTT

v_gene: TRBV20-1
d_gene: NA
abundance: NA
j_gene: TRBJ2-1
CDR3aa: CSALTMTKIYNEQFF
CDR3nt: TGCAGTGCTTTGACTATGACTAAAATCTACAATGAGCAGTTCTTC

v_gene: TRBV5-1
d_gene: NA
abundance: many
j_gene: TRBJ1-1
CDR3aa: CASSLGPMNTEAFF
CDR3nt: TGCGCCAGCAGCTTGGGTCCTATGAACACTGAAGCTTTCTTT

v_gene: TRBV4-1
d_gene: TRBD2
abundance: NA
j_gene: TRBJ2-4
CDR3aa: CASSYYSGGAENIQYF
CDR3nt: TGCGCCAGCAGCTATTATAGCGGGGGGGCCGAAAACATTCAGTACTTC

v_gene: TRBV20-1
d_gene: TRBD1
abundance: NA
j_gene: TRBJ1-2
CDR3aa: CSARGGQTYGYTF
CDR3nt: TGCAGTGCTAGGGGGGGACAGACCTATGGCTACACCTTC

v_gene: TRBV12-3/TRBV12-4
d_gene: NA
abundance: many
j_gene: TRBJ1-2
CDR3aa: CASSFKTYTNYGYTF
CDR3nt: TGTGCCAGCAGTTTTAAAACCTATACTAACTATGGCTACACCTTC

v_gene: TRBV6-5
d_gene: NA
abundance: few
j_gene: TRBJ1-5
CDR3aa: CASSSQGSDQPQHF
CDR3nt: TGTGCCAGCAGTTCACAGGGATCGGATCAGCCCCAGCATTTT